The 5 T cell receptor beta chains given below trace back to one sample, sequenced in a study of control samples from healthy donors and cancer patients. Profiling relied on immunoSEQ multiplex PCR, and the TCRdb table lists in-frame clones only, not all of them. The sample lists 250,000 to 300,000 clones; roughly 87% were seen once. Sequencing was performed on PBMCs. The receptors were sampled from a woman in her sixties or seventies with lung cancer.

There are a few counts of this clone. The chain is built from TRBV6-5 and TRBJ2-3, with D unclear. The CDR3 totals 11 residues. The V gene lost 7 bases and the J gene lost 7 bases, with 9 bases spanning the gap. In germline, CDR1 is MNHEY, CDR2 SVGAGI. Written as DNA, the CDR3 is TGTGCCAGCATGACCGTGAATACGCAGTATTTT. Translation gives CASMTVNTQYF.

This clone was counted once. V gene TRBV5-1 combines with J gene TRBJ2-7; the match to TRBD1 covers 7 bases. Germline CDR1 reads SGHRS; CDR2 reads YFSETQ. The CDR3 is 14 amino acids. J lost 1 base, V lost 3 bases, and 4 bases had no gene match. CDR3 in amino acids: CASSSGTDSYEQYF. CDR3 coding DNA: TGCGCCAGCAGCTCAGGGACAGATTCCTACGAGCAGTACTTC. Variable domain in full (rest from reference TRBV5-1 and TRBJ2-7): KAGVTQTPRYLIKTRGQQVTLSCSPISGHRSVSWYQQTPGQGLQFLFEYFSETQRNKGNFPGRFSGRQFSNSRSEMNVSTLELGDSALYLCASSSGTDSYEQYFGPGTRLTVT.

The chain links TRBV11-2 to TRBJ2-5, with D tentatively TRBD2 (6 bases). The CDR3 is 14 amino acids. Germline V gene lookup returns CDR1 SGHAT and CDR2 FQNNGV. V lost 1 base, J lost 4 bases, and 10 bases lay in between. CDR3 DNA: TGTGCCAGCAGCTTAGCGGGGCGGGGAGAGACCCAGTACTTC. It codes for CASSLAGRGETQYF.

This clone was seen a handful of times. This chain connects TRBV18 to TRBJ1-1, with TRBD1 identical over 8 bases. V was pared by 0 bases and J by 1 base, with 4 bases of the junction left unmatched. The CDR3 sequence is 16 residues long. The germline V gene encodes CDR1 KGHSH and CDR2 LQKENI. CDR3 in amino acids: CASSPPKGTGNTEAFF. CDR3 nucleotide sequence: TGTGCCAGCTCACCACCGAAGGGGACAGGGAACACTGAAGCTTTCTTT.

The chain is built from TRBV11-1 and TRBJ2-5; 7 bases match TRBD2. V trimming: 5 bases; J trimming: 5 bases; junction bases outside the gene matches: 8. The germline V gene has CDR1 SGHAT and CDR2 FQDESV (reference sequence). The CDR3 totals 14 residues. Here the CDR3 reads CASSVRGGAETQYF. DNA of the CDR3: TGTGCCAGCAGCGTCCGGGGAGGGGCGGAGACCCAGTACTTC.